These 4 T cell receptor beta chains were sequenced from one sample in a study of T cell responses to AZD1222 COVID-19 vaccine. The table came from immunoSEQ multiplex PCR; TCRdb's copy has only in-frame clones and leaves some out. The sample consists of 150,000 to 250,000 clones, approximately 93% of them appearing once. The sequencing used peripheral blood, collected 28 days after the second AZD1222 dose. The receptors stem from an adult who received the AZD1222 COVID-19 vaccine.

Written as DNA, the CDR3 is TGTGCCAGCAGCCAAGACAATCAGCCCCAGCATTTT. Its translation is CASSQDNQPQHF. J is TRBJ1-5 and V is TRBV14; the D is unclear. In germline, CDR1 is SGHDN, CDR2 FVKESK. V lost 0 bases, J lost 3 bases, and 0 bases lay in between. The CDR3 extends over 12 amino acids.

The genes are TRBV15 and TRBJ1-1; a weak D match, TRBD1 (6 bases). The CDR3 is 13 residues long. Trimming left V 6 bases short and J 3 bases short, with 11 bases between. Germline CDR1 reads LNHNV; CDR2 reads YYDKDF (reference sequence). DNA of the CDR3: TGTGCCACCAGGCTCGGGGGGCACACTGAAGCTTTCTTT. Protein: CATRLGGHTEAFF.

The CDR3 here is CASSSHGKGSPLHF. The DNA of the CDR3 is TGTGCCAGCAGCTCCCACGGGAAGGGCTCACCCCTCCACTTT. This rearrangement joins TRBV3-1 (or the pseudogene TRBV3-2) to TRBJ1-6; D gene ambiguous. Germline V gene sequence: CDR1 LGHDT, CDR2 YNNKEL (reference sequence). The V and J ends lost 5 bases and 10 bases respectively, with 15 bases between them. The CDR3 sequence is 14 residues long.

The gene calls are TRBV9 and TRBJ1-2; no clear D gene. Germline-derived CDR1 and CDR2 are SGDLS and YYNGEE. CDR3 length: 18 residues. V lost 0 bases and J 3 bases, leaving 21 bases between the germline ends. Here the CDR3 reads CASSVGGRPPPRYYGYTF. Here the CDR3 DNA reads TGTGCCAGCAGCGTAGGTGGCAGGCCGCCTCCGAGGTACTATGGCTACACCTTC. The variable domain in full, with the rest retrieved from reference TRBV9 and TRBJ1-2, is DSGVTQTPKHLITATGQRVTLRCSPRSGDLSVYWYQQSLDQGLQFLIQYYNGEERAKGNILERFSAQQFPDLHSELNLSSLELGDSALYFCASSVGGRPPPRYYGYTFGSGTRLTVV.